The clone carrying this TCR beta chain has only a few counts. The antigen remains unidentified. The CDR3 covers 16 residues. Trimming pared 4 bases from V and 4 bases from J, leaving 19 bases between. Germline CDR1 SEHNR, CDR2 FQNEAQ (reference sequence). PCR was performed a second time for about 7 to 12 cycles using a sample-barcoded 5' primer and a J-beta primer mix. A tag from a template-switch adaptor with 12 random nucleotides marked each cDNA molecule. Each CDR3 protein gets one entry after TCRdb re-called the 5' RACE reads with MiXCR. The data contain 450,000 to 600,000 distinct CDR3 sequences, roughly a quarter of them seen just once; the ten biggest clones take up under 4.5%. This entry comes from a study of blood T cells in healthy people across ages. Study outcomes and limitations: Researchers said unsorted PBMCs prevented a conclusive naive versus antigen-experienced comparison. The study found TCR beta diversity correlated strongly with naive T cell percentage.

The same sample was also used in a study of T cells of mothers and their children. From that second work: When mothers and children were related, their normalized repertoire overlap, which was always slightly higher, did not differ significantly from that of unrelated pairs.

The V gene is TRBV7-9, the J gene TRBJ1-2; D might be TRBD1 (6 bases). The receptor was derived from a boy aged 2 to 10 in good health. Sequencing was performed on blood. The CDR3: CASSSYGTPGGYGYTF. The DNA for the CDR3 is TGTGCCAGCAGCTCCTATGGGACACCGGGGGGCTATGGCTACACCTTC.